Listed here is a single T cell receptor (beta chain). Its antigen is still unknown. V lost 0 bases and J 2 bases, leaving 10 bases between the germline ends. From germline, CDR1 is SGHDN and CDR2 FVKESK. The CDR3 consists of 15 residues. This sample stems from a study of T-cell reconstitution after alpha-beta-depleted transplantation in children. It was with unique molecular identifiers that the TCRbeta library was prepared. One entry per CDR3 protein, called by TCRdb with MiXCR from the PCR reads. This sample carries about a million distinct CDR3 sequences, about 31% of them seen once, and the ten largest clones take 25% to 35%. Findings and limits, study-wide: Several hundred graft clones that had expanded were reportedly the source of alpha-beta T cells about two months after transplant. High day-60 TCRbeta diversity in some patients came from surviving recipient T cells and thymic progenitors.

V is TRBV14 and J is TRBJ1-2; D not certain. This TCR derives from a boy younger than two who had a stem cell transplant for SCID, so the T cells may come from the graft donor. The source was PBMCs, mostly from graft donor cells, collected 360 days after TCRalphabeta/CD19-depleted stem cell transplant. CDR3 amino acids: CASSQDFLINYGYTF. CDR3 in DNA: TGTGCCAGCAGCCAAGATTTTCTTATAAACTATGGCTACACCTTC.